This T cell receptor (beta chain) appears in the sequencing data of a study of T-cell reconstitution after alpha-beta-depleted transplantation in children. Preparation of the TCRbeta library used unique molecular identifiers. TCRdb ran MiXCR on the PCR reads and lists one entry per CDR3 protein. The data contain around 400,000 distinct CDR3 sequences, roughly a tenth of them seen just once; the ten biggest clones take up 5% to 6.5%. The CDR3 totals 14 residues. V was shortened by 6 bases and J by 7 bases, with 16 bases between the two germline ends. This clonotype occurred many times. V is TRBV12-3 or TRBV12-4 and J is TRBJ1-5, with D uncertain. This clonotype originated in a human donor who donated a stem cell graft to a child with acute myeloid leukemia. Specimen: PBMCs from the stem cell graft donor, collected from the stem cell graft. CDR3 coding DNA: TGTGCCAGCAGAACGGGCCTGGAGCCCCAGCCCCAGCATTTT. Protein sequence: CASRTGLEPQPQHF.